This T cell receptor (beta chain) originates from a study of tumor-infiltrating lymphocytes in oesophageal squamous cell carcinoma. MiXCR, applied by TCRdb to the PCR reads, yields one record per CDR3 protein. The repertoire consists of fewer than 25,000 distinct CDR3 sequences, with around two fifths occurring once and the leading ten covering 30% to 45%. The germline V gene has CDR1 SGHTA and CDR2 FQGNSA. 15 amino acids form the CDR3, both terminal residues included. For this clonotype: In this CDR3 the conserved last residue, phenylalanine or tryptophan, is missing, so a read error is likely. The DNA is left out, because the CDR3 cannot be placed on it with certainty; the CDR3 is given as TCRdb lists it.

This TCR was sampled from a male donor with esophageal squamous cell carcinoma. V and J are TRBV7-2 and TRBJ2-3; the D call TRBD1 from the table was never checked on the DNA. Sequenced material: esophageal tumor tissue. CDR3 loop: CASSSDRDGEQFFGS.